This T cell receptor beta chain stems from a study of CD8 T cells in ankylosing spondylitis. Quantitative 5'-RACE was performed with molecular barcodes, and it yielded the TCR beta libraries. TCRdb recomputed calls from the 5' RACE reads with MiXCR, one row per CDR3 protein. This sample has 700,000 to 850,000 distinct CDR3 sequences, with 10% to 15% found just once. Study results and caveats: From matched ankylosing spondylitis synovial fluid, disease-linked clones were reportedly recovered at significantly enriched levels. For ankylosing spondylitis blood, a TCR beta motif of roughly 8 highly homologous variants appeared characteristic. As for the disease-linked clones, they showed a CD8+ phenotype and occurred at relatively low frequencies in peripheral blood.

This clonotype was seen at least ten times. Its antigen is unidentified. The CDR3 spans 14 residues. V lost 6 bases, J lost 4 bases, and 15 bases lay in between. Germline V gives CDR1 SQVTM, CDR2 ANQGSEA. This TCR was recovered from a male donor with ankylosing spondylitis. The gene calls are TRBV29-1 and TRBJ1-4; perhaps TRBD1 as D (6 bases). Sequenced input: blood, either unsorted or a sorted T cell fraction (not recorded which). CDR3 region: CSVSWGADNEKLFF. Here the CDR3 DNA reads TGCAGCGTATCCTGGGGGGCGGATAATGAAAAACTGTTTTTT.